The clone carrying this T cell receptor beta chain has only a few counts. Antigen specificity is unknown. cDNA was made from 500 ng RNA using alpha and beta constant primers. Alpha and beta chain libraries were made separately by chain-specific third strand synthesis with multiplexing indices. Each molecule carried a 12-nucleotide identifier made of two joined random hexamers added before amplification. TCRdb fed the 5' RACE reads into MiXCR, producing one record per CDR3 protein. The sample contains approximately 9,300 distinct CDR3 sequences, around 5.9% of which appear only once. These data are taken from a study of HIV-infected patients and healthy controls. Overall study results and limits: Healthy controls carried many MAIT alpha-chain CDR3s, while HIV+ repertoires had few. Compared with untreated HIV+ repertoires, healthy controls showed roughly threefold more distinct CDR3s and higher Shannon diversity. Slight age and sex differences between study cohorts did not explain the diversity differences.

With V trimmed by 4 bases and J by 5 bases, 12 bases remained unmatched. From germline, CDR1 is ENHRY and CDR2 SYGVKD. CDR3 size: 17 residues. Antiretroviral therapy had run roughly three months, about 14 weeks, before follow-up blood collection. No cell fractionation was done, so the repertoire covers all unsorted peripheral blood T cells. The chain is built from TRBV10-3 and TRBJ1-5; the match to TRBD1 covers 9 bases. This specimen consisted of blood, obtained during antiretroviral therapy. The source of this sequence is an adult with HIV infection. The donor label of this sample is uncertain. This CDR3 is CAISGSVGQGDHQPQHF. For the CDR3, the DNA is TGTGCCATCAGTGGGTCCGTGGGACAGGGAGACCATCAGCCCCAGCATTTT.